Below, 20 T cell receptor beta chains from the same sample are listed, as sequenced in a study of patients and donors after allogeneic stem cell transplantation. TCRdb itself ran the RT-PCR reads through MiXCR, one entry per CDR3 protein. In the table there are some 880,000 distinct CDR3 sequences, roughly 17% of which are singletons. Sequencing input: blood, either unsorted or a sorted T cell fraction (not recorded which). The receptor set was obtained from a human donor who was either an allogeneic HSCT recipient or a stem cell or donor lymphocyte infusion donor (not recorded which). It is not recorded whose cells these are; they may come from a transplant donor.

About this clonotype: One end of the junction varies from germline; a read error may be responsible. This chain links TRBV15 with TRBJ1-6; 7 bases fit TRBD1. This CDR3 spans 16 amino acids. Germline V gives CDR1 LNHNV, CDR2 YYDKDF (reference sequence). In DNA form, the CDR3 reads TGTGCCACCAGCGGAGACAGGGACTGGTCTAATTCACCCCTCCACTTT. Protein product: CATSGDRDWSNSPLHF.

This clonotype showed up just a few times. V is TRBV30 and J is TRBJ1-5; 10 nucleotides match TRBD1. The CDR3 sequence is 14 residues long. V lost 5 bases and J lost 7; bases outside the gene matches: 8. Germline CDR1 GTSNPN, CDR2 SVGIG (reference sequence). In DNA form, the CDR3 reads TGTGCCTGGGCCCGGGACAGGGGCTGGCAGCCCCAGCATTTT. Translation gives CAWARDRGWQPQHF.

This clonotype came up a few times. The V and J genes are TRBV5-1 and TRBJ2-2; D is perhaps TRBD1 (6 bases). The germline CDR1 and CDR2 sequences are SGHRS and YFSETQ. V was cut by 6 bases and J by 3 bases, with 15 bases left in between. The CDR3 is 15 amino acids. The CDR3 loop is CASTGQTSYTGELFF. DNA for the CDR3: TGCGCCAGCACAGGACAGACCTCATACACCGGGGAGCTGTTTTTT. Full variable domain (rest looked up from reference TRBV5-1 and TRBJ2-2): KAGVTQTPRYLIKTRGQQVTLSCSPISGHRSVSWYQQTPGQGLQFLFEYFSETQRNKGNFPGRFSGRQFSNSRSEMNVSTLELGDSALYLCASTGQTSYTGELFFGEGSRLTVL.

J is TRBJ1-5 and V is TRBV24-1; weak D call: TRBD1 (6 bases). This CDR3 spans 15 amino acids. The germline V gene has CDR1 KGHDR and CDR2 SFDVKD. V lost 2 bases, J lost 6 bases, and 13 bases lay in between. The CDR3, as DNA: TGTGCCACCAGTGATTCACAGGGCGGGAGTCAGCCCCAGCATTTT. This codes for CATSDSQGGSQPQHF.

This clonotype has a handful of counts. V gene TRBV9 combines with J gene TRBJ1-2; 9 positions match TRBD1. The junction had 10 bases not matched to a gene; V was cut back by 3 bases and J by 7 bases. Germline assignment: CDR1 SGDLS and CDR2 YYNGEE. The CDR3 extends over 15 amino acids. In DNA, the CDR3 is TGTGCCAGCAGCGCCCCGGGACAGGGAATTAGTGGCTACACCTTC. Amino acids: CASSAPGQGISGYTF.

This clonotype has just a few counts. This rearrangement joins TRBV5-1 to TRBJ2-7; the match to TRBD2 covers 10 bases. The germline V gene has CDR1 SGHRS and CDR2 YFSETQ. The CDR3 extends over 15 amino acids. Trimming took 2 bases from V and 2 from J; bases not matched to a gene: 4. The CDR3 nucleotides read TGCGCCAGCAGCTTTCCTAGCGGGGGAACCTACGAGCAGTACTTC. It specifies CASSFPSGGTYEQYF.

This clonotype was seen only a few times. The chain combines TRBV7-9 with TRBJ1-3, with unresolved D. Trimming took off 1 base at V and 3 bases at J, with 10 bases between the two ends. The CDR3 has 15 residues. The germline V gene has CDR1 SEHNR and CDR2 FQNEAQ (reference sequence). CDR3 coding DNA: TGTGCCAGCAGCTTAGAAGGGAAAAGTGGAAACACCATATATTTT. The encoded protein is CASSLEGKSGNTIYF.

The chain joins TRBV9 to TRBJ2-7; 8 nucleotides align to TRBD2. CDR3 length: 16 amino acids. Trimming removed 0 bases from V and 0 bases from J; junction bases left unmatched: 5. The germline V gene encodes CDR1 SGDLS and CDR2 YYNGEE. CDR3 protein: CASSVGVSGASYEQYF. Here the CDR3 DNA reads TGTGCCAGCAGCGTAGGGGTTAGCGGGGCCTCCTACGAGCAGTACTTC.

The rearrangement uses TRBV4-3 and TRBJ2-6, with D perhaps TRBD2 (6 bases). V lost 0 bases, J lost 3 bases, and 12 bases lay in between. Per germline, CDR1 LGHNA and CDR2 YSLEER. The CDR3 totals 17 residues. CDR3 in amino acids: CASSQEGGAGGANVLTF. The CDR3 bases are TGCGCCAGCAGCCAAGAAGGCGGGGCGGGTGGGGCCAACGTCCTGACTTTC.

In its sample, this clonotype was seen a few times. This chain links TRBV11-2 with TRBJ1-1; the match to TRBD1 covers 12 bases. J gave up 4 bases and V 1 base, and 10 bases lay outside the gene matches. CDR1 SGHAT and CDR2 FQNNGV come from the germline V gene. CDR3 length: 18 amino acids. CDR3 sequence (DNA): TGTGCCAGCAGCTTAGGTTCCGGGACAGGGGGCTTGGGCACTGAAGCTTTCTTT. This gives the protein CASSLGSGTGGLGTEAFF.

The chain carries TRBV7-8 and TRBJ2-5; D is perhaps TRBD2 (6 bases). V lost 5 bases and J 1 base, leaving 11 bases between the germline ends. Germline V lookup: CDR1 SGHVS, CDR2 FQNEAQ. The CDR3 extends over 14 amino acids. The CDR3 coding sequence is TGTGCCAGCAGCCGAAGGGGAGGCCAAGAGACCCAGTACTTC. Encoded protein: CASSRRGGQETQYF.

This chain uses TRBV6-1 with TRBJ2-1; the match to TRBD2 covers 13 bases. This CDR3 has 15 residues. V dropped 3 bases and J dropped 12; count of bases not matched to a gene: 8. CDR1 is MNHNS and CDR2 is SASEGT in the germline V gene. The DNA for the CDR3 is TGTGCCAGCAGTGACTGGACTAGCGGGAGTTGGTGGCAGTTCTTC. Translating gives CASSDWTSGSWWQFF.

This clonotype has just a few counts. The chain couples TRBV7-8 to TRBJ1-6; tentatively, D is TRBD1 (6 bases). V lost 5 bases and J lost 9, with 17 bases in between. The CDR3 is made up of 15 amino acids. Germline V gene data show CDR1 as SGHVS and CDR2 as FQNEAQ. The CDR3 bases are TGTGCCAGCAGCACGGGACGCTCAGGGGTTTCACCCCTCCACTTT. Translating gives CASSTGRSGVSPLHF.

This clonotype occurred a few times. V and J are TRBV21-1 and TRBJ2-7. TRBV21-1 is a pseudogene. This CDR3 comprises 11 residues. The CDR3 loop is CASSKEYEQYF. The DNA of the CDR3 is TGTGCCAGCAGCAAGGAGTACGAGCAGTACTTC.

This clonotype has a count of ten or more. J is TRBJ1-1 and V is TRBV12-3 or TRBV12-4; no clear D. CDR3 length: 11 amino acids. V was shortened by 1 base and J by 10 bases, with 7 bases between the two germline ends. In DNA form, the CDR3 reads TGTGCCAGCAGTTTAGGGGGAGGAGCTTTCTTT. Translated, it gives CASSLGGGAFF.

This clonotype has more than one count but fewer than ten. One end of the junction varies from germline; a read error may be responsible. The genes are TRBV7-7 and TRBJ2-5; TRBD2 matches at 9 bases. This CDR3 is built from 14 residues. Germline loops: CDR1 SSHAT, CDR2 FNYEAQ (reference sequence). CDR3 residues: CASSSGGGVETQYF. As DNA, the CDR3 is TGTGCTAGCAGCTCCGGCGGGGGGGTGGAGACCCAGTACTTC.

This clonotype was detected a few times. The chain employs TRBV5-1 and TRBJ2-3, with D uncertain. Germline CDR1 and CDR2: SGHRS and YFSETQ. CDR3 length equals 12 residues. Trimming took 5 bases from V and 5 from J, leaving 9 bases between them. The chain's CDR3 is CASRPDVDTQYF. CDR3 nucleotides: TGCGCCAGCAGGCCAGACGTAGATACGCAGTATTTT.

This clonotype was detected only a few times. This chain uses TRBV6-1 with TRBJ2-5; D gene ambiguous. Trimming took off 6 bases at V and 5 bases at J, with 19 bases between the two ends. Per the germline V gene, CDR1 is MNHNS and CDR2 is SASEGT. CDR3 length: 15 amino acids. The CDR3 nucleotides read TGTGCCAGCAGCGCAGAGGAGCCCACCGGTGAGACCCAGTACTTC. This gives the protein CASSAEEPTGETQYF.

This rearrangement joins TRBV20-1 to TRBJ1-2; TRBD1 matches 8 bases. V shed 1 base, J shed 7 bases, and the junction held 14 bases outside the gene matches. The CDR3 consists of 16 residues. The germline CDR1 and CDR2 sequences are DFQATT and SNEGSKA (reference sequence). In nucleotides, the CDR3 is TGCAGTGCTAGAGGTGGGACAGGCCCCTACTATCGTGGCTACACCTTC. It specifies CSARGGTGPYYRGYTF.

This clonotype was found a few times. The chain couples TRBV27 to TRBJ2-3; D is ambiguous. The ends were cut back, 6 bases at V and 9 bases at J, with 16 bases in the middle. The CDR3 extends over 13 amino acids. The germline CDR1 and CDR2 sequences are MNHEY and SMNVEV (reference sequence). CDR3 residues: CASSRPSGHTQYF. CDR3 DNA: TGTGCCAGCAGCCGCCCGTCTGGCCACACGCAGTATTTT.